One sample yielded the 4 T cell receptor beta chains listed below, sequenced in a study of graft-versus-host responses after intestinal transplantation. Clones were read by immunoSEQ multiplex PCR, and TCRdb kept only the in-frame ones, dropping some. The table lists 4,400 or so clones, 80% to 85% of them singletons, with roughly 8% in the top ten. Graft-derived tissue was subjected to processing to liberate intraepithelial and lamina propria lymphocytes. Sequenced material: ileum tissue, taken just under 130 days after intestinal transplantation. These receptors originate from a human patient who received an intestinal transplant, so some T cells may come from the graft donor.

The rearrangement links TRBV7-9 to TRBJ2-3, with 8 positions matching TRBD2. Looked up from germline, CDR1 is SEHNR and CDR2 is FQNEAQ (reference sequence). The CDR3 spans 18 residues. J lost 2 bases, V lost 2 bases, and 12 bases had no gene match. As DNA, the CDR3 is TGTGCCAGCAGCTTAAGTCCGGGGCTAGCGGGTTTCACAGATACGCAGTATTTT. It encodes CASSLSPGLAGFTDTQYF.

This chain links TRBV27 with TRBJ1-1; the D is unclear. The V and J ends lost 0 bases and 1 base respectively, with 12 bases between them. The CDR3 spans 16 residues. Germline V gene data show CDR1 as MNHEY and CDR2 as SMNVEV (reference sequence). The CDR3, as DNA: TGTGCCAGCAGTTTATCGATTTCGCCTGGGAACACTGAAGCTTTCTTT. Amino acids: CASSLSISPGNTEAFF.

V and J are TRBV4-3 and TRBJ1-1, with TRBD1 matching 8 bases. The CDR3 extends over 16 amino acids. Germline V gene sequence: CDR1 LGHNA, CDR2 YSLEER. J gave up 0 bases and V 0 bases, and 3 bases lay outside the gene matches. For the CDR3, the DNA is TGCGCCAGCAGCCAAGACAGGGGGCGGATGAACACTGAAGCTTTCTTT. It specifies CASSQDRGRMNTEAFF.

V gene TRBV2 combines with J gene TRBJ2-7; D is possibly TRBD2 (6 bases). Trimming took off 7 bases at V and 3 bases at J, with 13 bases between the two ends. This CDR3 has 13 amino acids. Looked up from germline, CDR1 is SNHLY and CDR2 is FYNNEI. In nucleotides, the CDR3 is TGTGCCAGCAACCGGGGAGGCGACTACGAGCAGTACTTC. Translation: CASNRGGDYEQYF. Based on the CDR3 plus reference TRBV2 and TRBJ2-7, the full variable domain is EPEVTQTPSHQVTQMGQEVILRCVPISNHLYFYWYRQILGQKVEFLVSFYNNEISEKSEIFDDQFSVERPDGSNFTLKIRSTKLEDSAMYFCASNRGGDYEQYFGPGTRLTVT.